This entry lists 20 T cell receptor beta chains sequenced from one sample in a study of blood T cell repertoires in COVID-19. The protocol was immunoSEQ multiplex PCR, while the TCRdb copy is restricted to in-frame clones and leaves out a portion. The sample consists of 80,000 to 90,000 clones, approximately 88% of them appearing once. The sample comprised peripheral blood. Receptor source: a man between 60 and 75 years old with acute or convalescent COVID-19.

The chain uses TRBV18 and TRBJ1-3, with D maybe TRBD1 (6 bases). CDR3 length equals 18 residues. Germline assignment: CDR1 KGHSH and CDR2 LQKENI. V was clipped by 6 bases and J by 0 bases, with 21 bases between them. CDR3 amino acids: CASSPRNRDKLSGNTIYF. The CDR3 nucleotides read TGTGCCAGCTCCCCGCGGAACAGGGACAAACTCTCTGGAAACACCATATATTTT.

In nucleotides, the CDR3 is TGTGCCAGCAGTGACGTCGGTCGGGACTGGTACCAAGAGACCCAGTACTTC. This sequence encodes CASSDVGRDWYQETQYF. The genes are TRBV6-4 and TRBJ2-5; possibly TRBD2 for D (6 bases). The germline V and J ends were trimmed by 2 bases and 0 bases, with 16 bases remaining between them. The V gene's germline CDR1 is MRHNA and CDR2 SNTAGT. The CDR3 sequence is 17 residues long.

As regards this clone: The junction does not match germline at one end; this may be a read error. The CDR3 reads CASSLNTLYYGHTF. CDR3 in DNA: TGTGCCAGCAGCTTGAATACCTTATACTATGGCCACACCTTC. This chain uses TRBV5-4 with TRBJ1-2; D unresolved. From germline, CDR1 is SGHNT and CDR2 YYREEE (reference sequence). The CDR3 is 14 residues long.

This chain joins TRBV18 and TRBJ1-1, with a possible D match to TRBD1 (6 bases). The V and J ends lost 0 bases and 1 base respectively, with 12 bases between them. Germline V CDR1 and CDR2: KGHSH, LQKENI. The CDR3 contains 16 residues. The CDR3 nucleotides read TGTGCCAGCTCACCACCGTCAGGGGTTTCGAACACTGAAGCTTTCTTT. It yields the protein CASSPPSGVSNTEAFF.

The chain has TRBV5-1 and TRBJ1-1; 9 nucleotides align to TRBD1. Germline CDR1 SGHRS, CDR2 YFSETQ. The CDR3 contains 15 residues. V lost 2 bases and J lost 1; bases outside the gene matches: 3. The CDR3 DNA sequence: TGCGCCAGCAGCTTTGGGGACAGGGCGAACACTGAAGCTTTCTTT. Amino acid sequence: CASSFGDRANTEAFF.

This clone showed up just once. The CDR3, as DNA: TGTGCCAGCAGCTTAGAGGATTGGAGGCAGGGGGAAGTGGATCCCTACGAGCAGTACTTC. Translation gives CASSLEDWRQGEVDPYEQYF. This rearrangement joins TRBV11-3 to TRBJ2-7, with 7 bases that match TRBD1. V lost 0 bases, J lost 2 bases, and 19 bases stayed unmatched. Per germline, CDR1 SGHNT and CDR2 YENEEA. CDR3 size: 20 residues.

The CDR3 region has the DNA TGTGCCAGCAGACAGACAGGCGTCTACGAGCAGTACTTC. Protein product: CASRQTGVYEQYF. The chain links TRBV6-6 to TRBJ2-7, with a tentative D call TRBD1 (6 bases). This CDR3 region has 13 residues. From germline, CDR1 is MNHNY and CDR2 SVGAGI (reference sequence). Between the trimmed V and J ends, which lost 6 bases and 3 bases, there was a span of 12 bases.

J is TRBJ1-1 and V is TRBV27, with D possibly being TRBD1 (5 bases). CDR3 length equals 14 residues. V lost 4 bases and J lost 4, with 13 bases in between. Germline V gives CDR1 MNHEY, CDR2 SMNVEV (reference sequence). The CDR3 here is CASSYGGQGTEAFF. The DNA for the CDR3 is TGTGCCAGCAGTTACGGAGGGCAGGGCACTGAAGCTTTCTTT.

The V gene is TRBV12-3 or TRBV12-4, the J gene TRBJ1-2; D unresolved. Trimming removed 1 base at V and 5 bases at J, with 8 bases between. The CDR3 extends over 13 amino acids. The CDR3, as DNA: TGTGCCAGCAGTTTAGAACAGAGTTATGGCTACACCTTC. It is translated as CASSLEQSYGYTF.

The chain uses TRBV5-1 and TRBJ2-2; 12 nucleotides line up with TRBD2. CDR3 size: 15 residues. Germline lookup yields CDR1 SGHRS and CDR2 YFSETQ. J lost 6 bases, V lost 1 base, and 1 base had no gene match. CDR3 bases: TGCGCCAGCAGCTTGACTAGCGGGGGGTCCGGGGAGCTGTTTTTT. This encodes CASSLTSGGSGELFF.

DNA of the CDR3: TGTGCCAGCGTCGTGGAGGGCAGTCAGCCCCAGCATTTT. It yields the protein CASVVEGSQPQHF. The chain carries TRBV12-3 or TRBV12-4 and TRBJ1-5; D not certain. V dropped 8 bases and J dropped 6 bases, with 14 bases sitting between them. The length of the CDR3 is 13 residues.

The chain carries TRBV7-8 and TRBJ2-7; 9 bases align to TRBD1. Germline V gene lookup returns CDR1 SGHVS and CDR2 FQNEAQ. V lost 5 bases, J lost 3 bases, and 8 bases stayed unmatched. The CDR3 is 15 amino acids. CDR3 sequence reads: CASSQTGGSLYEQYF. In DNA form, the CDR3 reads TGTGCCAGCAGCCAAACAGGGGGCTCCCTCTACGAGCAGTACTTC.

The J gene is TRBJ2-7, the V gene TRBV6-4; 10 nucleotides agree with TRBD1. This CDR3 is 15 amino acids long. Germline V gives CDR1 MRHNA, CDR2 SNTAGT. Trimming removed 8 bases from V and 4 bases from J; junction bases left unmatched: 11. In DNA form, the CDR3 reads TGTGCCAGCGAGCCCGGGACAGGGGATTGGTACGAGCAGTACTTC. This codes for CASEPGTGDWYEQYF.

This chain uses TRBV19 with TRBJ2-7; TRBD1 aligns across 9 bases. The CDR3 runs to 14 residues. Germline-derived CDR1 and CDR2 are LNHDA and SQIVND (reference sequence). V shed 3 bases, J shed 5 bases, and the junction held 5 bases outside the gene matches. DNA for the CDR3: TGTGCCAGTAGTATTGGACAGGGGATCCACGAGCAGTACTTC. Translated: CASSIGQGIHEQYF.

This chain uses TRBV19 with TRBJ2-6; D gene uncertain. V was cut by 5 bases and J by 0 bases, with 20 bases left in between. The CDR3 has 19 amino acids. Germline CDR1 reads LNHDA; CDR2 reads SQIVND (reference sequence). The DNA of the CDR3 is TGTGCCAGTAGTTATGACAAAAGGCCCCTCTTCTCTGGGGCCAACGTCCTGACTTTC. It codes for CASSYDKRPLFSGANVLTF.

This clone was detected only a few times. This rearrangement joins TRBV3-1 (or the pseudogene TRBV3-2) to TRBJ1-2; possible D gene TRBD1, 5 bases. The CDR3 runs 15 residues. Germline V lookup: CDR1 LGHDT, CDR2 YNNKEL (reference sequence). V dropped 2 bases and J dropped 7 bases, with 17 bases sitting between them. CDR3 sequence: CASSQSTGGLGGYTF. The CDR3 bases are TGTGCCAGCAGCCAATCAACAGGTGGATTGGGTGGCTACACCTTC.

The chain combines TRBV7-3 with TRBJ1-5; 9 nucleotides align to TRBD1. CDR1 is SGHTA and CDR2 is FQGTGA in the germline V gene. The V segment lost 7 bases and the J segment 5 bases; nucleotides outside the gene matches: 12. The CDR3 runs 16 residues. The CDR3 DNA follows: TGTGCCAGCACCCTTATCCTACAGGGGGCTCATCAGCCCCAGCATTTT. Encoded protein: CASTLILQGAHQPQHF.

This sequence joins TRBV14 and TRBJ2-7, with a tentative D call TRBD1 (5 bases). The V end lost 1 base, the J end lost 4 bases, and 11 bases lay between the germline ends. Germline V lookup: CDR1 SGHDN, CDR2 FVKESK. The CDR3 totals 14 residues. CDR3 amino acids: CASSQGRARYEQYF. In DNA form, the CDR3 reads TGTGCCAGCAGCCAAGGCAGGGCCAGATACGAGCAGTACTTC.

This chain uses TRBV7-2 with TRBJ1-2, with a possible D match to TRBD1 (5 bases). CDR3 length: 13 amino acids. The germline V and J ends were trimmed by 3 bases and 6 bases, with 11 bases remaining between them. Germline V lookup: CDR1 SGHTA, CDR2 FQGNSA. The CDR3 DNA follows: TGTGCCAGCAGCTTTTCGGGGGGGGATGGCTACACCTTC. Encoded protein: CASSFSGGDGYTF. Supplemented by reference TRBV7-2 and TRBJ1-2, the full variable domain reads GAGVSQSPSNKVTEKGKDVELRCDPISGHTALYWYRQSLGQGLEFLIYFQGNSAPDKSGLPSDRFSAERTGGSVSTLTIQRTQQEDSAVYLCASSFSGGDGYTFGSGTRLTVV.

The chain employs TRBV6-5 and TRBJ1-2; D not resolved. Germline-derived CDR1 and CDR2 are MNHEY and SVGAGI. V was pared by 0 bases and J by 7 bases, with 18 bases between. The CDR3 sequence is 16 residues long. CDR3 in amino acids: CASSYSILSEGFGYTF. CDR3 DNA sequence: TGTGCCAGCAGTTACTCGATTCTCTCAGAGGGTTTTGGCTACACCTTC.